This TCR beta chain was identified in a study of cytomegalovirus exposure and HLA in healthy donors. This clone has just a few counts. The primer mix had 60 Vbeta and 13 Jbeta primers. The method was immunoSEQ multiplex PCR; TCRdb's version includes in-frame clones alone and lacks a portion of them. The sample holds about 190,000 clones; more than 70% are singletons and the top ten take approximately 4.8%. The sequencing sample was made of PBMCs. The receptor's source is a man aged 25-45 years in good health and CMV-seropositive.

CDR3 amino acids: CASSEFGSSYEQYF. The CDR3 coding sequence is TGTGCCAGCAGTGAATTCGGGAGCTCCTACGAGCAGTACTTC. The chain carries TRBV6-5 and TRBJ2-7; TRBD2 is a possible D gene (6 bases). V was clipped by 5 bases and J by 0 bases, with 11 bases between them. This CDR3 has 14 residues. Germline V CDR1 and CDR2: MNHEY, SVGAGI.